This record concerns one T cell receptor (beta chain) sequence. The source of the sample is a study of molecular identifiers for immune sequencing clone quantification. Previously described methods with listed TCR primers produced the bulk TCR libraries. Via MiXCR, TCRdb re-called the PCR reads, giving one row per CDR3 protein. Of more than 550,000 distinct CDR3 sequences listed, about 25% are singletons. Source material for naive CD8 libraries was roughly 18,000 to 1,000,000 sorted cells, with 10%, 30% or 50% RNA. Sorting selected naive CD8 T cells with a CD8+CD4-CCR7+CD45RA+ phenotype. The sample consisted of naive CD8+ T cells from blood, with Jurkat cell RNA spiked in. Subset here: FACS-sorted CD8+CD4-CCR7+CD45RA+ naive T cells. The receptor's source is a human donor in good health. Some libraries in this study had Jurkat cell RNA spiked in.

Here the CDR3 reads CASSQDPSGGPSYEQYF. CDR3 nucleotide sequence: TGTGCCAGCAGCCAAGATCCTAGCGGGGGACCCTCCTACGAGCAGTACTTC. The rearrangement uses TRBV4-2 and TRBJ2-7, with 10 bases lining up with TRBD2. CDR3 length equals 17 residues. Germline CDR1 and CDR2: LGHNA and YNFKEQ. V lost 0 bases, J lost 0 bases, and 5 bases stayed unmatched.